This TCR beta chain was sequenced for a study of metastatic and nonmetastatic thyroid tumors. Study as a whole: Where malignant and benign thyroid patients were concerned, repertoires were compared across blood and tumor or nodule tissue. Study outcomes and limitations: Compared with benign nodules, malignant thyroid tumors were reported to have significantly higher TCR beta diversity in both blood and tumor.

The junction had 3 bases not matched to a gene; V was cut back by 4 bases and J by 6 bases. Germline V lookup: CDR1 DFQATT, CDR2 SNEGSKA (reference sequence). The CDR3 has 13 residues. This clone showed up many times. Its antigen is as yet unknown. Nobody among the patients had been given any treatment before thyroid surgery. As originally analysed: Clinicopathological groups differed in CDR3, with these differences serving to build a distant-metastasis classifier for papillary thyroid cancer. TCRdb reanalyzed the PCR reads with MiXCR. The V and J calls shown here were made by TCRdb, not taken from the authors' results. Of 14,000 to 15,000 clones in the sample, more than 20% were seen once.

V is TRBV20-1 and J is TRBJ2-1; the match to TRBD1 covers 10 bases. The receptor comes from a female donor with papillary thyroid cancer or a benign thyroid nodule (not recorded which). Some clones in this sample may be carry-over from other donors' samples. Material: tumor tissue. This chain's CDR3 is CSATTGGRNEQFF. For the CDR3, the DNA is TGCAGTGCTACGACAGGGGGCCGCAATGAGCAGTTCTTC.